These 6 T cell receptor beta chains were all obtained from the same sample, sequenced in a study of T cell repertoires in cytomegalovirus infection. TCRdb re-derived calls from the reads in MiXCR, one entry per CDR3 protein. The sample contains 45,000 to 65,000 distinct CDR3 sequences, less than 20% of which appear only once. These receptors have no identified antigens. The sequencing here drew on CD8+ T cells from cultured PBMCs, taken from culture after CMV antigen stimulation. The receptors were gathered from a human donor in good health (CMV status not recorded). Some clones in this sample may be carry-over from other donors' samples.

This clonotype turned up a few times. The chain has TRBV12-3 or TRBV12-4 and TRBJ2-7, with D perhaps TRBD2 (6 bases). V lost 6 bases and J 3 bases, leaving 21 bases between the germline ends. CDR3 length: 16 amino acids. CDR3 nucleotide sequence: TGTGCCAGCAGCGCCGACGGTAGCGGAAGATTCTACGAGCAGTACTTC. It translates to CASSADGSGRFYEQYF.

This chain uses TRBV6-2 or TRBV6-3 with TRBJ2-1; 12 bases match TRBD1. CDR1 is MNHEY and CDR2 is SVGEGT in the germline V gene. J gave up 8 bases and V 6 bases, and 11 bases lay outside the gene matches. The CDR3 extends over 16 amino acids. The chain's CDR3 is CASRLAGTGGLYEQFF. CDR3 DNA sequence: TGTGCCAGCAGGCTGGCCGGGACAGGGGGCTTGTATGAGCAGTTCTTC.

The chain recombines TRBV12-3 or TRBV12-4 with TRBJ2-1, with 7 bases that match TRBD1. The CDR3 runs 15 residues. The V and J ends lost 6 bases and 3 bases, in that order; junction bases with no gene match: 8. The CDR3 DNA is TGTGCCAGCAGCCTTACAGGGGCTATCTACAATGAGCAGTTCTTC. Its protein is CASSLTGAIYNEQFF.

This clonotype was seen a single time. This sequence joins TRBV6-5 and TRBJ1-1; D is undetermined. The CDR3 is 14 amino acids. The germline V gene encodes CDR1 MNHEY and CDR2 SVGAGI. Trimming took 7 bases from V and 0 from J, leaving 12 bases between them. The CDR3, as DNA: TGTGCCAGCAAGGAAGTGGGCCTGAACACTGAAGCTTTCTTT. Translation: CASKEVGLNTEAFF.

V is TRBV6-8 and J is TRBJ2-7, with D tentatively TRBD1 (6 bases). V was pared by 0 bases and J by 1 base, with 7 bases between. Germline V gives CDR1 MNHGY, CDR2 SAAAGT. The CDR3 sequence is 14 residues long. CDR3: CASSYSGQSYEQYF. The DNA for the CDR3 is TGTGCCAGCAGTTACTCCGGACAGTCCTACGAGCAGTACTTC.

In DNA form, the CDR3 reads TGTGCCAGCAGGGAGCGCGGGGAAAAACTGTTTTTT. This encodes CASRERGEKLFF. The chain employs TRBV6-5 and TRBJ1-4, with D uncertain. The CDR3 has 12 amino acids. The V end was cut by 6 bases, the J end by 8 bases, with 10 bases between. Per the germline V gene, CDR1 is MNHEY and CDR2 is SVGAGI.